The TCR beta chain under discussion was sequenced for a study of shared clonotypes between healthy human individuals. Study-wide background: Plates per donor: three CD4 naive, three CD4 memory, two CD8 naive, one CD8 memory.

Only in-frame clones appear in the TCRdb table, and some are missing; sequencing was by immunoSEQ multiplex PCR. The top ten hold 1.8% of the sample, which has nearly 750,000 clones, around 77% seen once. The CDR3 covers 15 residues. Germline loops: CDR1 LNHDA, CDR2 SQIVND (reference sequence). V lost 6 bases and J lost 1, with 15 bases in between. Material for sequencing was memory CD4+ T cells sorted from blood. Subset: CD45RA-negative fraction. The clonotype was recovered from a woman aged 25-40 years in good health. This chain links TRBV19 with TRBJ1-1; D perhaps matches TRBD1 (5 bases). The CDR3 region is CASRGWRQKNTEAFF. CDR3 nucleotide sequence: TGTGCCAGTAGGGGCTGGCGACAGAAGAACACTGAAGCTTTCTTT.